This entry features one T cell receptor (beta chain) sequence. It has no known antigen specificity. Nothing much larger sits one base from this clone, and base qualities are not available. These data are taken from a study of T cell changes during pregnancy in multiple sclerosis (dated by TCRdb to about 2019). For context, the study as a whole: The study looked at changes in the T cell repertoire across pregnancy in women with multiple sclerosis.

Reading from cysteine to phenylalanine, the CDR3 counts 13 amino acids. Kept here is only the CDR3 DNA, which spans 39 bases and is read in frame from base 1. Unmatched junction bases come to 15, with V trimmed by 10 bases and J by 10 bases. CDR1 and CDR2, per the germline V gene, are MGHDK and SYGVNS. Libraries came from the immunoSEQ multiplex PCR assay. In TCRdb, the immuneACCESS table is reduced to in-frame sequences with V and J assigned. These tables do not hold every clone; where another copy was compared, an unresolved V gene accounts for under half, and the others remain unexplained. The table for this sample lists around 20,000 clones; 88% of them were counted only once. The ten largest clones take up 4.5% to 7% of the sample.

Recombination joined TRBV25-1 with TRBJ1-1; TRBD1 fits 7 bases in the junction. The specimen comprised CD8+ T cells from peripheral blood mononuclear cells, sampled after pregnancy. The receptor's source is a female donor in good health, enrolled as a control in a pregnancy study. The sequenced DNA: TGTGCCACTACAGGGACAGTTCCCTCTTTAGCTTTCTTT. Its coded protein is CATTGTVPSLAFF.